This T cell receptor beta chain was captured in a study of blood T cell repertoires in COVID-19. Comments on this clone: The junction does not match germline at one end; this may be a read error.

The CDR3 has 12 residues. In germline, CDR1 is MNHNS, CDR2 SASEGT. TCRdb's table, derived via immunoSEQ multiplex PCR, lists solely in-frame clones and lacks some. Of about 160,000 clones in the sample, 60% to 85% were seen once. Sequencing was performed on peripheral blood. The clonotype comes from a man between 60 and 70 years old with acute or convalescent COVID-19. The V call is TRBV6-1, the J call TRBJ1-1; 7 bases align to TRBD1. The CDR3 sequence is CASSEARGSPLF. CDR3 in DNA: TGTGCCAGCAGTGAAGCCAGGGGGTCCCCACTCTTT.